This TCR beta chain was documented in a study of CD8+CD57+ T cells in acquired aplastic anemia. TCR beta VDJ and CDR3 profiles were obtained from a genomic DNA template. TCRdb used MiXCR to reprocess the reads, holding one entry per CDR3 protein. This table holds approximately 470,000 distinct CDR3 sequences, 25% to 40% found once. Patients chosen for sequencing had shown CD8+CD57+ cell expansion by flow cytometry. CDR3 size: 13 residues. V shed 5 bases, J shed 4 bases, and the junction held 7 bases outside the gene matches. The germline CDR1 and CDR2 sequences are SQVTM and ANQGSEA. This clonotype was detected ten times or more.

This sequence originates from a human donor with aplastic anemia. Material: sorted CD4+, CD8+, or CD8+CD57+ T cells (not recorded which) from PBMCs. This rearrangement joins TRBV29-1 to TRBJ2-5; 7 bases are a match to TRBD2. This CDR3 is CSVLGGKGETQYF. The CDR3 DNA sequence: TGCAGCGTTTTGGGAGGGAAAGGAGAGACCCAGTACTTC.